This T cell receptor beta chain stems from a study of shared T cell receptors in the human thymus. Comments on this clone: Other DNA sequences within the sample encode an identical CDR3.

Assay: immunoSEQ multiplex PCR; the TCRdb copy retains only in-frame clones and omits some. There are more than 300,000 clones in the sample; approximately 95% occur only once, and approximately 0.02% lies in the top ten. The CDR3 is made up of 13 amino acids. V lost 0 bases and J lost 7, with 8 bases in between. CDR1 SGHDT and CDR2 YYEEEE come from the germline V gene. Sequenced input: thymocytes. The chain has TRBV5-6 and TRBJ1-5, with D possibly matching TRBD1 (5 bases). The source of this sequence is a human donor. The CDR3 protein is CASSLGGGQPQHF. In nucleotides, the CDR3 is TGTGCCAGCAGCTTGGGCGGGGGACAGCCCCAGCATTTT. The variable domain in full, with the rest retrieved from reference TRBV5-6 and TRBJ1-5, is DAGVTQSPTHLIKTRGQQVTLRCSPKSGHDTVSWYQQALGQGPQFIFQYYEEEERQRGNFPDRFSGHQFPNYSSELNVNALLLGDSALYLCASSLGGGQPQHFGDGTRLSIL.